One T cell receptor (beta chain) is described in this entry. Method: immunoSEQ multiplex PCR; TCRdb's copy keeps in-frame clones and lacks some. The table lists 110,000 to 150,000 clones, approximately 79% of them singletons. The CDR3 runs 14 residues. Germline V gene data show CDR1 as LGHDT and CDR2 as YNNKEL (reference sequence). V was shortened by 4 bases and J by 4 bases, with 13 bases between the two germline ends. The data originate from a study of blood T cell repertoires in COVID-19. In the study overall: Samples of COVID-19 (acute and convalescent) were obtained from the United States, Italy and Spain.

The rearrangement joins TRBV3-1 (or the pseudogene TRBV3-2) to TRBJ1-1, with D maybe TRBD1 (6 bases). This clonotype was obtained from a man in his fifties or sixties with acute or convalescent COVID-19. Sample: peripheral blood. CDR3 coding DNA: TGTGCCAGCAGCCCTTTACAGGGTTCCACTGAAGCTTTCTTT. Translated: CASSPLQGSTEAFF.